This T cell receptor (beta chain) was documented in a study of T cells in Graves' hyperthyroidism and ophthalmopathy. Whole-study results and caveats: In validation, the model predicted ophthalmopathy. These predictions came a median roughly six months before onset.

Those with hyperthyroidism were 18 to 65 years old, newly diagnosed, and ill for under 2 months. Using RNA transcripts as the source, TCR beta CDR3 regions were amplified. HTBI primers were the set used in a first-round RT-PCR of the TCR CDR3. A single record per CDR3 protein comes from TCRdb applying MiXCR to the multiplex PCR reads. The table has fewer than 850,000 distinct CDR3 sequences, 15% to 20% seen once. As for this clonotype: What it binds is unknown. The CDR3 end shows no conserved phenylalanine or tryptophan, and so a read error is likely.

Germline V gene sequence: CDR1 MNHEY, CDR2 SMNVEV (reference sequence). The CDR3 runs to 14 residues. Trimming stripped 6 bases from V and 2 bases from J, with 10 bases between. This chain connects TRBV27 to TRBJ2-2; the D gene is possibly TRBD2 (6 bases). This clonotype was obtained from a man aged 50 to 60 with Graves' hyperthyroidism. Sequencing was done on a sample of blood. In nucleotides, the CDR3 is TGTGCCAGCAGGGGAGGAGTTAACACCGGGGAGCTGTTTCTT. Protein product: CASRGGVNTGELFL.